The clone carrying this T cell receptor beta chain was observed many times. Its antigen is not identified. J gave up 0 bases and V 0 bases, and 4 bases lay outside the gene matches. CDR3 size: 16 residues. CDR1 and CDR2 from the germline V gene are SGDLS and YYNGEE. The sample comes from a study of human T cells and chemical hapten exposure. Whole-study findings and limits: Large CDR3 similarity clusters arose significantly more often from expanded TCRs than from controls.

The time point here: pre-sensitization, week 0. Treatment in this sample: therapeutic diphenylcyclopropenone sensitization with weekly scalp DPC. A single record per CDR3 protein comes from TCRdb applying MiXCR to the RACE reads. Counted here are roughly 81,000 distinct CDR3 sequences, 7.5% to 9.5% occurring once; the ten biggest clones make up 2.5% to 3%. This sequence was found in a middle-aged man with alopecia areata. Some clones in this sample may be carry-over from other donors' samples. The chain links TRBV9 to TRBJ2-3; 7 positions agree with TRBD2. Material: whole blood, obtained in connection with sensitization to the hapten diphenylcyclopropenone (DPC). Here the CDR3 DNA reads TGTGCCAGCAGCGTAGGGTCTAGCGGAAGCACAGATACGCAGTATTTT. Translation gives CASSVGSSGSTDTQYF.